These 24 T cell receptor beta chains were sequenced from one sample in a study of cytomegalovirus exposure and HLA in healthy donors. Both 60 Vbeta primers and 13 Jbeta primers went into the PCR. Libraries were prepared by immunoSEQ multiplex PCR; TCRdb keeps only in-frame clonotypes and omits some of them. Of 200,000 or so clones in the sample, approximately 85% were seen once. Sequenced sample: PBMCs. These receptor sequences come from a woman aged 50 to 65 in good health and CMV-seropositive.

This clone was seen once. This chain connects TRBV6-1 to TRBJ1-2, with TRBD1 as a possible D gene (5 bases). Germline V gives CDR1 MNHNS, CDR2 SASEGT. The CDR3 has 15 residues. V was shortened by 7 bases and J by 4 bases, with 19 bases between the two germline ends. The CDR3 DNA reads as TGTGCCAGCAACAGGATTGCCCCGGGGGTCTATGGCTACACCTTC. As protein: CASNRIAPGVYGYTF.

This chain connects TRBV29-1 to TRBJ2-1, with 9 bases identical to TRBD2. The CDR3 length is 16 residues. V lost 5 bases and J lost 5; bases outside the gene matches: 13. Germline V gene sequence: CDR1 SQVTM, CDR2 ANQGSEA. CDR3 bases: TGCAGCGTTAGGTCACCAGCGGGGGGATTTCACAATGAGCAGTTCTTC. It codes for CSVRSPAGGFHNEQFF.

A note on this clone: Different DNA sequences within this sample yield the same CDR3. V usage is TRBV6-5 and J usage is TRBJ2-3, with 9 nucleotides matching TRBD2. The CDR3 spans 15 residues. V trimming: 2 bases; J trimming: 4 bases; junction bases outside the gene matches: 4. Germline CDR1 is MNHEY and CDR2 is SVGAGI. CDR3 in amino acids: CASSYGGLAADTQYF. The CDR3 coding sequence is TGTGCCAGCAGTTACGGGGGACTAGCCGCAGATACGCAGTATTTT.

This rearrangement joins TRBV7-3 to TRBJ1-1; D is uncertain. The CDR3 runs to 13 residues. V was pared by 5 bases and J by 1 base, with 8 bases between. Germline CDR1 and CDR2: SGHTA and FQGTGA. The CDR3, as DNA: TGTGCCAGCAGCCCCAACAGGAACACTGAAGCTTTCTTT. Protein: CASSPNRNTEAFF.

V gene TRBV7-3 combines with J gene TRBJ2-1, with 8 bases identical to TRBD2. Germline V gives CDR1 SGHTA, CDR2 FQGTGA. With V trimmed by 5 bases and J by 3 bases, 3 bases remained unmatched. This CDR3 contains 14 residues. In nucleotides, the CDR3 is TGTGCCAGCAGCCCCAGCGGGAGCTACAATGAGCAGTTCTTC. This gives the protein CASSPSGSYNEQFF.

This sequence joins TRBV15 and TRBJ2-2, with a weak D call TRBD2 (6 bases). The CDR3 spans 14 residues. In germline, CDR1 is LNHNV, CDR2 YYDKDF (reference sequence). V was clipped by 5 bases and J by 7 bases, with 14 bases between them. CDR3 protein: CATSPKWGVGELFF. DNA for the CDR3: TGTGCCACCAGCCCCAAGTGGGGGGTCGGGGAGCTGTTTTTT.

This clone was detected a few times. The rearrangement joins TRBV18 to TRBJ1-5, with a tentative D call TRBD1 (5 bases). Trimming cost V 3 bases and J 5 bases, with 8 bases left between them. Looked up from germline, CDR1 is KGHSH and CDR2 is LQKENI. This CDR3 region has 13 residues. CDR3 residues: CASSPGRDQPQHF. In DNA, the CDR3 is TGTGCCAGCTCACCCGGCAGGGATCAGCCCCAGCATTTT.

This clone was found a few times. The V call is TRBV11-2, the J call TRBJ2-3; TRBD1 might be the D (6 bases). Germline lookup yields CDR1 SGHAT and CDR2 FQNNGV. V shed 1 base and J shed 3 bases, with 11 bases lying between them. The CDR3 is 15 amino acids. The CDR3 nucleotides read TGTGCCAGCAGCTTAGGACCAGGGGATACAGATACGCAGTATTTT. Translating gives CASSLGPGDTDTQYF.

The J gene is TRBJ2-7, the V gene TRBV10-3, with D hard to call. The CDR3 totals 12 residues. The V end was cut by 0 bases, the J end by 5 bases, with 5 bases between. Germline CDR1 reads ENHRY; CDR2 reads SYGVKD. The CDR3 nucleotides read TGTGCCATCAGTGAGTCAGTAGACGAGCAGTACTTC. Amino acids: CAISESVDEQYF.

The chain couples TRBV5-5 to TRBJ2-7; tentative D call: TRBD2 (5 bases). V lost 0 bases to trimming and J lost 7 bases, with 17 bases between them. Germline CDR1 SGHKS, CDR2 YYEKEE (reference sequence). CDR3 length: 15 amino acids. The CDR3 sequence: CASSLEGLGPGEQYF. CDR3 DNA: TGTGCCAGCAGCTTGGAAGGGTTAGGACCGGGAGAGCAGTACTTC.

The chain combines TRBV10-2 with TRBJ2-4; no clear D. This CDR3 has 13 amino acids. The germline gives CDR1 WSHSY, CDR2 SAAADI. Between the trimmed V and J ends, which lost 0 bases and 7 bases, there was a span of 7 bases. The CDR3 bases are TGCGCCAGCAGTGAGTCGAACAATAACATTCAGTACTTC. Protein product: CASSESNNNIQYF.

This sequence joins TRBV28 and TRBJ1-3; 12 nucleotides align to TRBD1. Trimming removed 4 bases from V and 3 bases from J; junction bases left unmatched: 10. Germline CDR1 MDHEN, CDR2 SYDVKM. The length of the CDR3 is 18 residues. This chain's CDR3 is CASSSLEGTGGVGNTIYF. CDR3 sequence (DNA): TGTGCCAGCAGTTCCCTCGAGGGGACAGGGGGCGTTGGAAACACCATATATTTT.

The chain recombines TRBV6-5 with TRBJ1-1; D unresolved. V was cut by 5 bases and J by 4 bases, with 14 bases left in between. The CDR3 is 14 amino acids. Germline CDR1 MNHEY, CDR2 SVGAGI. CDR3: CASSPVGVGTEAFF. The CDR3 bases are TGTGCCAGCAGTCCGGTCGGGGTAGGCACTGAAGCTTTCTTT.

This clone was seen a single time. The sample contains more than one DNA sequence encoding this CDR3. The J gene is TRBJ2-1, the V gene TRBV6-4; TRBD2 might be the D (6 bases). The ends were cut back, 0 bases at V and 0 bases at J, with 6 bases in the middle. CDR1 and CDR2 (germline): MRHNA, SNTAGT. The CDR3 extends over 15 amino acids. CDR3: CASSDSSGSYNEQFF. The CDR3 nucleotides are TGTGCCAGCAGTGACTCTAGCGGCTCCTACAATGAGCAGTTCTTC.

As DNA, the CDR3 is TGTGCCGGAAACAGGGAGGGTCAGCCCCAGCATTTT. Protein: CAGNREGQPQHF. This chain joins TRBV2 and TRBJ1-5, with a possible D match to TRBD1 (6 bases). The CDR3 has 12 amino acids. Germline V gene lookup returns CDR1 SNHLY and CDR2 FYNNEI. Trimming left V 11 bases short and J 6 bases short, with 14 bases between.

The rearrangement uses TRBV2 and TRBJ2-5; 9 positions agree with TRBD2. V was pared by 7 bases and J by 5 bases, with 8 bases of the junction left unmatched. Germline V gene sequence: CDR1 SNHLY, CDR2 FYNNEI. CDR3 length: 14 amino acids. Here the CDR3 DNA reads TGTGCCAGCACTTTAGCGGGGGCGTTGGAGACCCAGTACTTC. Its protein product is CASTLAGALETQYF.

The V and J genes are TRBV28 and TRBJ2-2, with D possibly matching TRBD1 (5 bases). The CDR3 has 14 amino acids. The ends were cut back, 3 bases at V and 7 bases at J, with 12 bases in the middle. Germline values: CDR1 MDHEN, CDR2 SYDVKM. Written as DNA, the CDR3 is TGTGCCAGCAGTTTCAGGTCAGGGCGCGGGGAGCTGTTTTTT. Translating it yields CASSFRSGRGELFF.

This clone appeared a few times. The chain employs TRBV19 and TRBJ2-7; 11 bases align to TRBD2. With V trimmed by 3 bases and J by 7 bases, 14 bases remained unmatched. CDR1 LNHDA and CDR2 SQIVND come from the germline V gene (reference sequence). The length of the CDR3 is 17 residues. The CDR3 reads CASSITSGSKSYGEQYF. In nucleotides, the CDR3 is TGTGCCAGTAGTATTACTAGCGGGAGCAAATCCTATGGGGAGCAGTACTTC.

The rearrangement links TRBV5-1 to TRBJ1-4, with TRBD1 as a possible D gene (5 bases). Germline V lookup: CDR1 SGHRS, CDR2 YFSETQ. V was pared by 4 bases and J by 8 bases, with 18 bases between. The CDR3 runs to 15 residues. Written as DNA, the CDR3 is TGCGCCAGCAGCCCCCCCGTGGGGGAGGGCGAAAAACTGTTTTTT. As protein: CASSPPVGEGEKLFF.

The chain recombines TRBV5-4 with TRBJ1-6, with 12 bases that match TRBD1. Germline trimming cut 5 bases from V and 10 bases from J; bases unmatched to any gene: 7. The CDR3 is made up of 15 amino acids. Germline-derived CDR1 and CDR2 are SGHNT and YYREEE (reference sequence). In DNA, the CDR3 is TGTGCCAGCAGGCCCGGGACAGGGGGCGCGTCACCCCTCCACTTT. Translation gives CASRPGTGGASPLHF.

The chain is built from TRBV5-4 and TRBJ2-5; D perhaps matches TRBD1 (6 bases). The ends were cut back, 0 bases at V and 5 bases at J, with 11 bases in the middle. The germline V gene has CDR1 SGHNT and CDR2 YYREEE (reference sequence). The CDR3 contains 14 residues. Written as DNA, the CDR3 is TGTGCCAGCAGCTTGGATTACAGGGACGAGACCCAGTACTTC. Its protein is CASSLDYRDETQYF.

The rearrangement links TRBV18 to TRBJ2-3; 9 nucleotides line up with TRBD2. The V gene's germline CDR1 is KGHSH and CDR2 LQKENI. The CDR3 extends over 15 amino acids. The trim removed 4 bases at V and 6 bases at J, leaving 8 bases unmatched. CDR3: CASSRGTSPPDTQYF. DNA for the CDR3: TGTGCCAGCTCACGGGGGACTAGCCCCCCGGATACGCAGTATTTT.

This chain joins TRBV12-5 and TRBJ2-1; D possibly corresponds to TRBD2 (5 bases). V was cut by 6 bases and J by 1 base, with 10 bases left in between. Per germline, CDR1 LGHNT and CDR2 FRNRAP. This CDR3 has 14 residues. DNA for the CDR3: TGTGCTAGTGGGGCGAGCGGATCCTACAATGAGCAGTTCTTC. This encodes CASGASGSYNEQFF.

This chain links TRBV7-9 with TRBJ2-5; 9 bases are a match to TRBD1. Germline V gene lookup returns CDR1 SEHNR and CDR2 FQNEAQ (reference sequence). With 1 base clipped from V and 3 bases from J, the junction kept 3 bases outside the gene matches. The CDR3 runs 15 residues. CDR3 bases: TGTGCCAGCAGCTTAGGGGACAGGGAAGAAGAGACCCAGTACTTC. Translating gives CASSLGDREEETQYF.